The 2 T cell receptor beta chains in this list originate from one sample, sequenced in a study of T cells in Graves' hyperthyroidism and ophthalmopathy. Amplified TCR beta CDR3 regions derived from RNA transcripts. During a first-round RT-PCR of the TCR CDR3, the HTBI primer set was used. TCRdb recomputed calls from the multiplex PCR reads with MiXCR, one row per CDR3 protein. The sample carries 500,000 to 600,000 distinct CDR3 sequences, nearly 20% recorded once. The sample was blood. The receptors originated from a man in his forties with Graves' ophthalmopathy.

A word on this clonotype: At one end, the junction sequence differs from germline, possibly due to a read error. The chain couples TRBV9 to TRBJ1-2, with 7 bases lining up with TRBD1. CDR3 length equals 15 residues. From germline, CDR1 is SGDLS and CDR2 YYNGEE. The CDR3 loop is CASNVARTGLYGYTF. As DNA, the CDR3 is TGTGCCAGCAACGTAGCAAGGACAGGCCTCTATGGCTACACCTTC.

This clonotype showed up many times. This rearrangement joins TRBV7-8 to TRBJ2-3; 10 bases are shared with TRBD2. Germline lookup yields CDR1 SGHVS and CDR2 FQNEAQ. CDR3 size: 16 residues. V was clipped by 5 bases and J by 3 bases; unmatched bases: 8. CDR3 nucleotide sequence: TGTGCCAGCAGCACCGGCACTAGCGGGGCGACAGATACGCAGTATTTT. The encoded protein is CASSTGTSGATDTQYF.